Listed below are T cell receptor beta chains from one sample, sequenced in a study of blood T cell repertoires in COVID-19. Only in-frame clones appear in the TCRdb table, and some are missing; sequencing was by immunoSEQ multiplex PCR. This sample has around 180,000 clones, with around 82% found just once. The material sequenced was peripheral blood. The origin of the receptors is a man of 80 years or more with COVID-19, enrolled during active disease. Each CDR3 is given with its conserved first and last residue. D genes are given only for firm matches.

TRBV4-2 14 - CASSREHANTEAFF
TRBV6-6 13 - CASSSTENTEAFF
TRBV20-1 15 TRBD2 CSASQGRGGQETQYF
TRBV18 16 - CASSLDLGGDSYEQYF
TRBV2 15 TRBD2 CASRVAGGQTNTQYF
TRBV5-1 15 - CASTFDAGMNTEAFF
TRBV11-3 18 - CASSLSSLGTFALLQLFF
TRBV24-1 13 - CATSDPTTNEQFF
TRBV19 14 - CASSIGGRTGEQYF
TRBV28 14 - CASSREGGNYGYTF
TRBV2 16 TRBD1 CASSRTGGSYNSPLHF
TRBV9 15 - CASSVGTGLNTEAFF
TRBV12-5 14 TRBD1 CASGLGGTGETQYF
TRBV19 13 TRBD1 CASSLGQLDEQFF
TRBV27 15 - CASRSGQTSGNTIYF
TRBV10-2 15 - CASSERGGVDTEAFF
TRBV6-2/TRBV6-3 21 TRBD2 CASSYPTPTSGGVYPTDTQYF
TRBV6-6 14 - CASSYGQITDTQYF
TRBV28 12 - CATGRLGYGYTF
TRBV7-2 14 TRBD1 CASSEPGQGDEQYF
TRBV2 15 - CASGWPGVANEKLFF
TRBV4-3 14 - CASSQDYGTGGYTF
TRBV15 15 TRBD1 CATSGRQGAGEKLFF
TRBV18 15 - CASSKKFSDSQPQHF
TRBV5-1 12 - CASRADTDTQYF
TRBV3-1/TRBV3-2 19 TRBD1 CASSLESAGGMSRISPLHF
TRBV9 15 - CASSPKAGSSYEQYF
TRBV19 14 TRBD2 CASSIGGAHDEQYF
TRBV19 13 TRBD1 CAVQGTGREKLFF